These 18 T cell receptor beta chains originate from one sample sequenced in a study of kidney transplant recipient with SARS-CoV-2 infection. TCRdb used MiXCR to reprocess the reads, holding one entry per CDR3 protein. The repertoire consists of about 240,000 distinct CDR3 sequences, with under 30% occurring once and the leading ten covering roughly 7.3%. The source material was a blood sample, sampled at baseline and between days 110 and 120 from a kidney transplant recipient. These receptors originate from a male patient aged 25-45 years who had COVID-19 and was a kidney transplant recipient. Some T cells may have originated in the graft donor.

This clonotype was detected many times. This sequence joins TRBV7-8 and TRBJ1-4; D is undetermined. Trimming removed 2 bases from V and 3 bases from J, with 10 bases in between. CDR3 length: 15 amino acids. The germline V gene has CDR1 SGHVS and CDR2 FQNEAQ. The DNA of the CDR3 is TGTGCCAGCAGCTTATACATCCGAGCTAATGAAAAACTGTTTTTT. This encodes CASSLYIRANEKLFF.

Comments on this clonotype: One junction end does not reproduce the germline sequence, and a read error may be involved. The CDR3 loop reads CARSLSGNTIYF. The CDR3 coding sequence is TGTGCCCGCAGCTTATCCGGAAACACCATATATTTT. The genes are TRBV7-2 and TRBJ1-3; D not certain. Germline CDR1 and CDR2: SGHTA and FQGNSA. The CDR3 length is 12 residues.

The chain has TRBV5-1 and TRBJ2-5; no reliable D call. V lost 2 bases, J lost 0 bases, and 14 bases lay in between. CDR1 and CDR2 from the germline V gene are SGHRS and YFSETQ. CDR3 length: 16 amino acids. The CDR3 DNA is TGCGCCAGCAGCTTTGGGTCAGGATCGTACCAAGAGACCCAGTACTTC. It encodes CASSFGSGSYQETQYF.

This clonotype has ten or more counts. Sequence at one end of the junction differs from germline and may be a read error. The CDR3 bases are TGTGCTAGCAGCCCTATGTCAGGGGGCGGCACTGAAGCTTTCTTT. Translating gives CASSPMSGGGTEAFF. The chain carries TRBV7-6 and TRBJ1-1, with 8 bases fitting TRBD1. The CDR3 totals 15 residues. Germline lookup yields CDR1 SGHVS and CDR2 FNYEAQ.

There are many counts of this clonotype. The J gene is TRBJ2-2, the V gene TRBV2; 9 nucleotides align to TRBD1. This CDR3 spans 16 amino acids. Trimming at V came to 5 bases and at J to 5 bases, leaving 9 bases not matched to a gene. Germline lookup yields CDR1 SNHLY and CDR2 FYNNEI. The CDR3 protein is CASSRTGQGRTGELFF. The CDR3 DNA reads TGTGCCAGCAGTCGAACGGGACAGGGAAGGACCGGGGAGCTGTTTTTT.

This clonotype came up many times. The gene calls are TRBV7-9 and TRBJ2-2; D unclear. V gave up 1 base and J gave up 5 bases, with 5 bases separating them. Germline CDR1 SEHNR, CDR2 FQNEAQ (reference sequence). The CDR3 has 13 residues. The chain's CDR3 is CASSLVSTGELFF. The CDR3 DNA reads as TGTGCCAGCAGCTTAGTATCAACCGGGGAGCTGTTTTTT.

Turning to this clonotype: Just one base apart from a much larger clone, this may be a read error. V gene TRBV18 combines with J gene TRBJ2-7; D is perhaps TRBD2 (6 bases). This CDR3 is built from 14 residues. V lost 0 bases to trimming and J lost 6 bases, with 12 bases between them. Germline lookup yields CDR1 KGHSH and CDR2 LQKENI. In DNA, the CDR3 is TGTGCCAGCTCACCACCGGCGGGGACCTGCGAGCAGTACTTC. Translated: CASSPPAGTCEQYF.

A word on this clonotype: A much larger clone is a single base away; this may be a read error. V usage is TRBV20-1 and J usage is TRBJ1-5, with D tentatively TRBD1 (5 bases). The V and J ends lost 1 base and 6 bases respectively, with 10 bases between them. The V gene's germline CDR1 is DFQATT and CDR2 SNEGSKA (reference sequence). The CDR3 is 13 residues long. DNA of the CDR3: TGCAGTGCTAGAGGTGGGGGATTTCAGCCCCAGCATTTT. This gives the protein CSARGGGFQPQHF.

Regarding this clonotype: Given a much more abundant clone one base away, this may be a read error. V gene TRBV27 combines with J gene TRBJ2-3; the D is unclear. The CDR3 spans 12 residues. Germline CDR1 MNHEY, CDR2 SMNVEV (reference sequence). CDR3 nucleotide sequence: TGTGTCAGCAGTCCTCGCACAGATACGCAGTATTTT. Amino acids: CVSSPRTDTQYF.

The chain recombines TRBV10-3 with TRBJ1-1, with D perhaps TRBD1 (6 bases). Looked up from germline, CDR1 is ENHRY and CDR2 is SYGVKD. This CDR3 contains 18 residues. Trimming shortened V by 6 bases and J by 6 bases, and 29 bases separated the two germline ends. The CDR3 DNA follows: TGTGCCATCAGCGTAAACCGGGACAAGGAAAACTTGTCCGCTGAAGCTTTCTTT. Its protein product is CAISVNRDKENLSAEAFF.

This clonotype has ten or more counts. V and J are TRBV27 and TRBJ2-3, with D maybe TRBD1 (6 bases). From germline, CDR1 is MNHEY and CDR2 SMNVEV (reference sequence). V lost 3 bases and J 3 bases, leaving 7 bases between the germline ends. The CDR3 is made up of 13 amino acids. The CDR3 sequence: CASSFTGTDTQYF. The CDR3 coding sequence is TGTGCCAGCAGTTTTACAGGGACAGATACGCAGTATTTT.

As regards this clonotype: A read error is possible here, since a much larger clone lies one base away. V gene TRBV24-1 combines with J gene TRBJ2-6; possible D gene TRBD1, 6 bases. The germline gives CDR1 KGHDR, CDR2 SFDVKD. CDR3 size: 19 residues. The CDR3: CATSDQPTGLSSGANVPTF. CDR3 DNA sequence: TGTGCCACCAGTGACCAACCGACAGGCCTAAGCTCTGGGGCCAACGTCCCGACTTTC.

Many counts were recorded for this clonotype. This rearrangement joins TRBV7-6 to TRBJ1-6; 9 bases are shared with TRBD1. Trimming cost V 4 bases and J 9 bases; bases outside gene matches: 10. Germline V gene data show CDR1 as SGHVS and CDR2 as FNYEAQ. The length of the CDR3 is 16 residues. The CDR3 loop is CASSSSTGGMGSPLHF. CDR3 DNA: TGTGCCAGCAGCTCCTCCACAGGGGGCATGGGTTCACCCCTCCACTTT.

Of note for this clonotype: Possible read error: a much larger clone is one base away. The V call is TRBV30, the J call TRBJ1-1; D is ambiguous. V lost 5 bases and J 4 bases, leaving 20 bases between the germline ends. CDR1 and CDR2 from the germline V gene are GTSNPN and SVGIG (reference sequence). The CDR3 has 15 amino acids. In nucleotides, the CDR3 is TGTGCCTGGGCCCCGAACGTAAGGGTGGGCACTGAAGCTTTCTTT. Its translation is CAWAPNVRVGTEAFF.

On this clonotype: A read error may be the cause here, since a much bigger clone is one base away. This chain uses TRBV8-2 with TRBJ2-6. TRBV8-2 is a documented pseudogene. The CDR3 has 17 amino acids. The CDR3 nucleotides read TGTGGCAGTAATCAAAGGATAACACAAAGTCGGGCCAACGTCCTGACTTTC. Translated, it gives CGSNQRITQSRANVLTF.

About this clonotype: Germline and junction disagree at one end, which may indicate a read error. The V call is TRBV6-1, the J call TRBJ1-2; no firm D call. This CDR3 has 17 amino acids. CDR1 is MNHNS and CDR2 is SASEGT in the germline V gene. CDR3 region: CASSESEGGRKTYGHTF. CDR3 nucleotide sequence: TGCGCCAGCAGTGAATCGGAAGGTGGGAGAAAGACCTATGGCCACACCTTC.

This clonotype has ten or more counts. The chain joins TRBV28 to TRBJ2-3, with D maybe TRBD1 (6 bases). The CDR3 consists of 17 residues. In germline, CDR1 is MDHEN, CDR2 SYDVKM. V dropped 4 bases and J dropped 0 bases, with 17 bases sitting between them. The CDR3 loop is CASSWERTDVSTDTQYF. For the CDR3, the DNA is TGTGCCAGCAGTTGGGAGAGGACAGACGTTAGCACAGATACGCAGTATTTT. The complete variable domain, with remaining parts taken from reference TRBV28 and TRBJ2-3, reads DVKVTQSSRYLVKRTGEKVFLECVQDMDHENMFWYRQDPGLGLRLIYFSYDVKMKEKGDIPEGYSVSREKKERFSLILESASTNQTSMYLCASSWERTDVSTDTQYFGPGTRLTVL.

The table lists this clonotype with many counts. The chain's CDR3 is CASSQGIDRGSYEQYF. The CDR3 coding sequence is TGTGCCAGCAGCCAAGGAATAGACAGGGGTTCCTACGAGCAGTACTTC. V and J are TRBV3-1 and TRBJ2-7; the match to TRBD1 covers 8 bases. The V and J ends lost 1 base and 1 base, in that order; junction bases with no gene match: 6. Germline loops: CDR1 LGHDT, CDR2 YNNKEL (reference sequence). The CDR3 is 16 residues long.